The rows below give T cell receptor beta chains drawn from one sample of a study of shared clonotypes between healthy human individuals. Assay used: immunoSEQ multiplex PCR; TCRdb lists only in-frame clones, some missing. The profile covers about 1 million clones, with more than 75% appearing a single time and approximately 0.5% taken by the ten largest. The sequenced material came from memory CD4+ T cells from PBMCs. These receptors originate from a man younger than 35 in good health. Some clones in this sample may be carry-over from other donors' samples. Each CDR3 is given with its conserved first and last residue. D genes are given only for firm matches. Only part of the rows carry a size: once, few, many, or a class if the clone is expanded.

d_call	v_call	j_call	clone_size	cdr3_aa	cdr3_nt
TRBD1	TRBV2	TRBJ1-5	many	CASSGLLAGGDQPQHF	TGTGCCAGCAGTGGCTTGTTAGCAGGGGGGGATCAGCCCCAGCATTTT
-	TRBV5-4	TRBJ1-2	-	CASSLQDYYGYTF	TGTGCCAGCAGCTTACAGGATTACTATGGCTACACCTTC
TRBD2	TRBV6-6	TRBJ2-2	-	CASRGGHGELFF	TGTGCCAGCAGGGGAGGGCACGGGGAGCTGTTTTTT
TRBD2	TRBV5-4	TRBJ2-3	-	CASSSGLISGSFWGTDTQYF	TGTGCCAGCAGCTCGGGGTTGATTAGCGGGAGCTTTTGGGGCACAGATACGCAGTATTTT
-	TRBV11-2	TRBJ2-2	-	CASSLRSWGKRDTGELFF	TGTGCCAGCAGCTTGCGGTCTTGGGGGAAACGAGACACCGGGGAGCTGTTTTTT
TRBD1	TRBV25-1	TRBJ2-7	-	CASTKSRTGTEQYF	TGTGCCAGCACCAAAAGCCGGACAGGCACCGAGCAGTACTTC
TRBD1	TRBV28	TRBJ1-5	-	CASSATGGRQPQHF	TGTGCCAGCAGTGCAACAGGGGGCCGTCAGCCCCAGCATTTT
-	TRBV7-3	TRBJ2-1	-	CASSLYGTLNNEQFF	TGTGCCAGCAGCTTATATGGGACCCTCAACAATGAGCAGTTCTTC
-	TRBV6-5	TRBJ1-4	-	CASPPGEVYEKLFF	TGTGCCAGCCCCCCCGGGGAGGTCTATGAAAAACTGTTTTTT
-	TRBV20-1	TRBJ1-1	few	CSASGYGAFF	TGCAGTGCTAGTGGGTATGGAGCTTTCTTT
TRBD1	TRBV19	TRBJ2-7	-	CASSRTGLYEQYF	TGTGCCAGTAGCAGGACAGGGCTCTACGAGCAGTACTTC
-	TRBV10-1	TRBJ2-1	-	CASSPRDIYNEQFF	TGCGCCAGCAGTCCCCGGGACATCTACAATGAGCAGTTCTTC
TRBD1	TRBV6-5	TRBJ2-5	-	CASSSPTTGLETQYF	TGTGCCAGCAGTTCGCCCACGACAGGGTTGGAGACCCAGTACTTC
-	TRBV13	TRBJ2-3	-	CASSLTSPDTQYF	TGTGCCAGCAGCCTGACTAGTCCAGATACGCAGTATTTT
-	TRBV5-1	TRBJ1-3	-	CASSLASTGISSGNTIYF	TGCGCCAGCAGCTTGGCATCTACAGGGATAAGCTCTGGAAACACCATATATTTT
-	TRBV5-4	TRBJ2-7	-	CASSSGSGARYEQYF	TGTGCCAGCAGCTCCGGTTCCGGGGCGCGCTACGAGCAGTACTTC
TRBD1	TRBV29-1	TRBJ1-2	-	CSVAGQRISNYGYTF	TGCAGCGTGGCGGGACAGAGGATTTCTAACTATGGCTACACCTTC
TRBD2	TRBV28	TRBJ2-5	-	CASSFRRTSGNGETQYF	TGTGCCAGCAGTTTTCGGAGGACTAGCGGGAATGGAGAGACCCAGTACTTC
TRBD1	TRBV7-9	TRBJ2-7	-	CASSKTGTGIYEQYF	TGTGCCAGCAGCAAAACCGGGACAGGGATCTACGAGCAGTACTTC
TRBD1	TRBV28	TRBJ1-2	-	CASTSLGDSYGYTF	TGTGCCAGCACCTCTTTAGGGGACAGTTATGGCTACACCTTC
-	TRBV5-4	TRBJ2-5	-	CASSFPNPQETQYF	TGTGCCAGCAGCTTCCCCAACCCTCAAGAGACCCAGTACTTC
TRBD1	TRBV11-2	TRBJ2-2	-	CASSLGTGGTGELFF	TGTGCCAGCAGCTTAGGGACAGGGGGAACCGGGGAGCTGTTTTTT
TRBD1	TRBV2	TRBJ2-7	-	CASSGRDRQLISYEQYF	TGTGCCAGCAGTGGCCGGGACAGGCAACTTATTTCATACGAGCAGTACTTC
TRBD1	TRBV5-1	TRBJ2-6	-	CASSAPTGAGANVLTF	TGCGCCAGCAGCGCTCCGACAGGGGCTGGGGCCAACGTCCTGACTTTC
TRBD1	TRBV10-3	TRBJ1-2	-	CAISEGQGGYGYTF	TGTGCCATCAGCGAAGGACAGGGTGGCTATGGCTACACCTTC
-	TRBV29-1	TRBJ2-3	-	CSVETYSAAGTDTQYF	TGCAGCGTTGAGACATATAGCGCGGCTGGCACAGATACGCAGTATTTT
-	TRBV29-1	TRBJ1-1	-	CSVVGDREAFF	TGCAGCGTTGTCGGAGACAGGGAAGCTTTCTTT
-	TRBV5-1	TRBJ2-1	-	CASSLVQGGYNEQFF	TGCGCCAGCAGCTTGGTCCAGGGAGGCTACAATGAGCAGTTCTTC
-	TRBV4-2	TRBJ2-7	-	CASSQGGPSRIYEQYF	TGTGCCAGCAGCCAGGGGGGCCCCTCTCGGATCTACGAGCAGTACTTC
-	TRBV6-6	TRBJ2-1	-	CASQGGRTPRNEQFF	TGTGCCAGCCAGGGGGGGCGGACCCCGCGGAATGAGCAGTTCTTC
-	TRBV4-1	TRBJ1-2	-	CASSQDRSGGYGYTF	TGCGCCAGCAGCCAAGATAGATCGGGGGGCTATGGCTACACCTTC
-	TRBV9	TRBJ1-5	-	CASSVGGREDQPQHF	TGTGCCAGCAGCGTAGGAGGGCGGGAGGATCAGCCCCAGCATTTT
-	TRBV5-1	TRBJ2-1	once	CASSLEDLALDEQFF	TGCGCCAGCAGCTTGGAGGATCTAGCGCTCGATGAGCAGTTCTTC
TRBD1	TRBV7-3	TRBJ2-7	-	CASSRGTGGYEQYF	TGTGCCAGCAGCCGTGGGACAGGGGGTTACGAGCAGTACTTC
TRBD1	TRBV2	TRBJ2-5	-	CASGDRLETQYF	TGTGCCAGCGGGGACAGATTAGAGACCCAGTACTTC
-	TRBV7-8	TRBJ1-5	-	CASSQDGAGMNQPQHF	TGTGCCAGCAGCCAAGACGGGGCCGGTATGAATCAGCCCCAGCATTTT
-	TRBV7-2	TRBJ1-5	-	CASSRGPGNQPQHF	TGTGCCAGCAGCCGTGGCCCTGGCAATCAGCCCCAGCATTTT
-	TRBV12-5	TRBJ2-1	-	CASAIGGNEQFF	TGTGCTAGTGCCATCGGCGGGAATGAGCAGTTCTTC
-	TRBV9	TRBJ1-3	-	CASSVGIVGAGNTIYF	TGTGCCAGCAGCGTAGGAATCGTGGGGGCTGGAAACACCATATATTTT
-	TRBV5-1	TRBJ1-2	-	CASTLGTANYGYTF	TGCGCCAGCACCTTGGGTACAGCAAACTATGGCTACACCTTC
-	TRBV4-2	TRBJ1-5	-	CASSHEYGRINQPQHF	TGTGCCAGCAGCCATGAATATGGACGGATCAATCAGCCCCAGCATTTT
-	TRBV14	TRBJ1-2	-	CASSQIREGGYTF	TGTGCCAGCAGCCAGATCCGGGAGGGTGGCTACACCTTC
-	TRBV7-2	TRBJ1-5	once	CASSLAWNSNQPQHF	TGTGCCAGCAGCTTAGCGTGGAATAGCAATCAGCCCCAGCATTTT
TRBD1	TRBV2	TRBJ1-4	-	CASSQGQGNEKLFF	TGTGCCAGCAGTCAGGGACAGGGGAATGAAAAACTGTTTTTT
-	TRBV5-1	TRBJ2-1	-	CASNQGQGRDEQFF	TGCGCCAGCAATCAGGGCCAGGGGAGGGATGAGCAGTTCTTC
-	TRBV21-1	TRBJ2-7	once	CASSKVSPGTGGCFGSYEQYF	TGTGCCAGCAGCAAAGTGTCCCCGGGGACAGGGGGCTGTTTTGGGTCCTACGAGCAGTACTTC
TRBD2	TRBV11-2	TRBJ2-3	few	CASSLVLAGEADTQYF	TGTGCCAGCAGCTTAGTTCTAGCGGGAGAGGCAGATACGCAGTATTTT
TRBD2	TRBV7-2	TRBJ2-2	-	CASSTQLAGVTGELFF	TGTGCCAGCAGCACCCAACTAGCGGGAGTTACCGGGGAGCTGTTTTTT
-	TRBV5-1	TRBJ2-5	-	CASSPGVRGRETQYF	TGCGCCAGCAGCCCGGGGGTAAGGGGAAGAGAGACCCAGTACTTC
-	TRBV5-6	TRBJ1-3	-	CASSFLSSGNTIYF	TGTGCCAGCAGCTTCCTGAGCTCTGGAAACACCATATATTTT
-	TRBV5-1	TRBJ2-1	-	CASSLELSDSGEQFF	TGCGCCAGCAGCTTGGAGCTCAGTGATTCTGGGGAGCAGTTCTTC
-	TRBV5-1	TRBJ2-2	-	CASSLLSGISGELFF	TGCGCCAGCAGCTTGCTCTCAGGGATCTCCGGGGAGCTGTTTTTT
TRBD1	TRBV5-4	TRBJ2-7	-	CASSLGQGIRYEQYF	TGTGCCAGCAGCTTGGGACAGGGAATCCGCTACGAGCAGTACTTC
-	TRBV7-3	TRBJ2-5	once	CASSLRGPQETQYF	TGTGCCAGCAGCTTACGCGGACCCCAAGAGACCCAGTACTTC
-	TRBV5-6	TRBJ1-1	-	CASSLRGGNTEAFF	TGTGCCAGCAGCTTGCGGGGTGGAAACACTGAAGCTTTCTTT
TRBD2	TRBV7-6	TRBJ2-1	-	CASSLNYLYGRAGNEQFF	TGTGCCAGCAGCTTAAACTACTTGTACGGGAGGGCTGGTAATGAGCAGTTCTTC
-	TRBV6-5	TRBJ1-1	few	CASSFGGGDTEAFF	TGTGCCAGCAGTTTTGGGGGCGGGGACACTGAAGCTTTCTTT
-	TRBV30	TRBJ2-7	few	CAWGSGRGYEQYF	TGTGCCTGGGGAAGTGGGCGCGGGTACGAGCAGTACTTC
TRBD2	TRBV6-5	TRBJ2-7	-	CASSRTSGAYEQYF	TGTGCCAGCAGTCGGACTAGCGGTGCCTACGAGCAGTACTTC